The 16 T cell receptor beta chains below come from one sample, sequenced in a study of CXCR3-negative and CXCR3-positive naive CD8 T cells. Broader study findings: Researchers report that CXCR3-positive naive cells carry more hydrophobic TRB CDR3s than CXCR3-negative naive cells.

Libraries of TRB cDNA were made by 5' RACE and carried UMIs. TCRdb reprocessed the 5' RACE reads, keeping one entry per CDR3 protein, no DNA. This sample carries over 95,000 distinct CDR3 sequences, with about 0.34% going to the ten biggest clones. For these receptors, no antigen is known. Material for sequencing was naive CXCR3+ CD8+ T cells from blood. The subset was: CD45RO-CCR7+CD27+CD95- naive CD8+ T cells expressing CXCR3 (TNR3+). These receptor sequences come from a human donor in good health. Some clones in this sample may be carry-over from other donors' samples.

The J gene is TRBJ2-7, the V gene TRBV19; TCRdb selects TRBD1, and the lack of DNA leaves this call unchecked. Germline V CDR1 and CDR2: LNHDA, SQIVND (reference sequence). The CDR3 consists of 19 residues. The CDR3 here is CASSIGKIGDSTPGYEQYF. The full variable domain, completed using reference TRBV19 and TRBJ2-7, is DGGITQSPKYLFRKEGQNVTLSCEQNLNHDAMYWYRQDPGQGLRLIYYSQIVNDFQKGDIAEGYSVSREKKESFPLTVTSAQKNPTAFYLCASSIGKIGDSTPGYEQYFGPGTRLTVT.

The chain's CDR3 is CASSVAGTNTDTQYF. The V gene is TRBV7-3, the J gene TRBJ2-3; TCRdb reports TRBD1, a call that lacks DNA to check it against. Germline V CDR1 and CDR2: SGHTA, FQGTGA. The CDR3 extends over 15 amino acids.

The chain's CDR3 is CASSHPIGGQFF. V is TRBV4-1 and J is TRBJ2-1; TCRdb selects TRBD1, and the lack of DNA leaves this call unchecked. The CDR3 extends over 12 amino acids. Germline CDR1 is MGHRA and CDR2 is YSYEKL.

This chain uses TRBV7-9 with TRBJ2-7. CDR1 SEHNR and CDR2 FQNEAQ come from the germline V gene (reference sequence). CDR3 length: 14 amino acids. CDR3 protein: CASSLVLGPYEQYF.

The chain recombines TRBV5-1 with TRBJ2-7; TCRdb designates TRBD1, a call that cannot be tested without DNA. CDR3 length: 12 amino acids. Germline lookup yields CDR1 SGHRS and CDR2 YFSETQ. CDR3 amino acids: CASSWGRDEQYF. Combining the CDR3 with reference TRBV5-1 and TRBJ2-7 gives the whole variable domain KAGVTQTPRYLIKTRGQQVTLSCSPISGHRSVSWYQQTPGQGLQFLFEYFSETQRNKGNFPGRFSGRQFSNSRSEMNVSTLELGDSALYLCASSWGRDEQYFGPGTRLTVT.

The CDR3 protein is CASSRGGLAGDAGELFF. The chain combines TRBV13 with TRBJ2-2; without DNA, the TCRdb call of TRBD2 cannot be checked. This CDR3 is 17 amino acids long. Germline-derived CDR1 and CDR2 are PRHDT and FYEKMQ (reference sequence).

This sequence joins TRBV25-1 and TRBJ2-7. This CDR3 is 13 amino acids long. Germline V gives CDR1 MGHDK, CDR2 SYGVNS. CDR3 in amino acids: CASSPTGLYEQYF.

CDR3 sequence reads: CASTKKGDPYEQYF. V gene TRBV7-9 combines with J gene TRBJ2-7; TCRdb proposes TRBD1, but this gene call is untestable without DNA. The CDR3 is made up of 14 amino acids. From germline, CDR1 is SEHNR and CDR2 FQNEAQ (reference sequence).

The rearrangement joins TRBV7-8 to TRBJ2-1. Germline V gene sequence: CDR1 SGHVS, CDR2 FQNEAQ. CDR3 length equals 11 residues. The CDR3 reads CASSFNYEQFF.

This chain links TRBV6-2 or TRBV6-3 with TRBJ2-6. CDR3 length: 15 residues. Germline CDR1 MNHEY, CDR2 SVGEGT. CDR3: CASSSDPSGANVLTF.

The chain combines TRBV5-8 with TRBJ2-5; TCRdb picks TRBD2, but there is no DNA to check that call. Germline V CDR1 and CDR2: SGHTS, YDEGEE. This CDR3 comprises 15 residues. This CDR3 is CASSLVLAGRETQYF.

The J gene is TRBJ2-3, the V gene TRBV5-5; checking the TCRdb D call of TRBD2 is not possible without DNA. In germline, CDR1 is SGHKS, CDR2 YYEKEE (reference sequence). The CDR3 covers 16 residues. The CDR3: CASSPEVAGVTDTQYF.

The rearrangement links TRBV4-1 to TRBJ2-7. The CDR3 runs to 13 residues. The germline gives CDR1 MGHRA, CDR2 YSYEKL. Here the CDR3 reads CASSPRLEYEQYF.

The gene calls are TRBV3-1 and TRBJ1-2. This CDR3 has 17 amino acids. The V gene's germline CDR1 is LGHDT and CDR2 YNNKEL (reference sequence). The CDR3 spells CASSQLAGLALLDGYTF.

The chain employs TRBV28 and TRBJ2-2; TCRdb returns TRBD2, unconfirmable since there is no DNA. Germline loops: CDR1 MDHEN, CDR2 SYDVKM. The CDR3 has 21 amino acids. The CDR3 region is CASSQLSKGLAGGLVTGELFF.

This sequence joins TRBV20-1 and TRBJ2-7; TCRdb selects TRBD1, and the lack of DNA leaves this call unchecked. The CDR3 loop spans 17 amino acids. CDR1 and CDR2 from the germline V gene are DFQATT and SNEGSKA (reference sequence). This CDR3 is CSAPPAPGRGGPHEQYF.